The clone carrying this T cell receptor (beta chain) was recorded a few times. Its antigen is as yet unknown. The data derive from a study of T cells in localized non-small cell lung cancer. Points from the study as a whole: Adjacent lung held a median about 57 of the top 100 tumor clones. Of the tissues analyzed, uninvolved adjacent lung showed maximal T cell clonality, greater than tumor. An association was observed between higher blood T cell density and longer overall survival.

Data came from immunoSEQ multiplex PCR; TCRdb stores just in-frame clones and leaves some out. The sample consists of roughly 20,000 clones, roughly 83% of them appearing once. CDR1 SEHNR and CDR2 FQNEAQ come from the germline V gene (reference sequence). The CDR3 sequence is 17 residues long. Deletions cut 5 bases from V and 5 bases from J, with 23 bases between. The sample consisted of peripheral blood, taken before any cancer treatment. The chain uses TRBV7-9 and TRBJ2-3; tentatively, D is TRBD2 (6 bases). The TCR was taken from a man aged 40-75 years with stage I lung adenocarcinoma. Here the CDR3 reads CASSPKPGLSLRDTQYF. The CDR3 nucleotides are TGTGCCAGCAGCCCCAAGCCGGGACTCTCTTTGAGAGATACGCAGTATTTT.